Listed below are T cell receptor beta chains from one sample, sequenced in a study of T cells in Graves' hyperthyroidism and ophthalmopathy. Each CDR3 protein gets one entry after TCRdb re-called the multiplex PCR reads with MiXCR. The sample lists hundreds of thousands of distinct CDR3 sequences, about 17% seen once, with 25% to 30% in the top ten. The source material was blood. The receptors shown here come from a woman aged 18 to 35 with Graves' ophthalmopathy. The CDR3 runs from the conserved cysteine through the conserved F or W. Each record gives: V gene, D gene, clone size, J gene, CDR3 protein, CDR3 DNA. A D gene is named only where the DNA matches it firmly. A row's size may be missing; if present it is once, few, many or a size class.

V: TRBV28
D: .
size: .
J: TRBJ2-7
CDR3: CASSVTRGGRYEQYF
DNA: TGTGCCAGCAGTGTCACCAGGGGAGGACGGTACGAGCAGTACTTC

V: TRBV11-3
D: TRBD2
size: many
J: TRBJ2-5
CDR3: CASSPFRGEETQYF
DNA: TGTGCCAGCAGCCCCTTTCGGGGGGAAGAGACCCAGTACTTC

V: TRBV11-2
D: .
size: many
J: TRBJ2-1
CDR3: CASSLGSRTDNEQFF
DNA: TGTGCCAGCAGCCTCGGTTCTAGGACCGACAATGAGCAGTTCTTC

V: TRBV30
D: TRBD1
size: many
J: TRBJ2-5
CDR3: CAWNVRGTETQYF
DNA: TGTGCCTGGAACGTCAGGGGGACAGAGACCCAGTACTTC

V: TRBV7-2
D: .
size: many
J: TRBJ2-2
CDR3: CASSSRVGPGELFF
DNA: TGTGCCAGCAGCTCCAGGGTGGGGCCCGGGGAGCTGTTTTTT

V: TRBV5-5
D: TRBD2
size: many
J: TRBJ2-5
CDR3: CASSEASGAGETQYF
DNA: TGTGCCAGCAGCGAGGCGAGCGGGGCGGGAGAGACCCAGTACTTC

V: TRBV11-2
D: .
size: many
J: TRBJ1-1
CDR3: CASSFLLNTEAFF
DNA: TGTGCCAGCAGCTTTCTACTGAACACTGAAGCTTTCTTT

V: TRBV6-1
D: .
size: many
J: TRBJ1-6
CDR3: CTSSEPIASRVRDSPLHF
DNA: TGTACCAGCAGTGAACCGATAGCCAGCAGGGTGAGGGATTCACCCCTCCACTTT

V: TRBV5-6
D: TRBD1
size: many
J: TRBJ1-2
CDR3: CASSPGQGPYGYTF
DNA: TGTGCCAGCAGCCCTGGACAGGGCCCCTATGGCTACACCTTC

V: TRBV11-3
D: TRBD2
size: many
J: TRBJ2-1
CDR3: CASSKGLGDKQFF
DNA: TGTGCCAGCAGCAAGGGACTAGGTGATAAGCAGTTCTTC

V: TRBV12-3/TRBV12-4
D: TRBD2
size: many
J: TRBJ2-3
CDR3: CASSSGTSGPSTDTQYF
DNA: TGTGCCAGCAGCTCCGGGACTAGCGGCCCTAGCACAGATACGCAGTATTTT

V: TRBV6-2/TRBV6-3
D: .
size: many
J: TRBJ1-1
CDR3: CASSYLGHLNTEAFF
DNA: TGTGCCAGCAGTTACCTGGGACATTTGAACACTGAAGCTTTCTTT

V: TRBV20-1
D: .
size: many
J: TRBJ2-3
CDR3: CSARDLGGSKYF
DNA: TGCAGTGCTAGAGATCTTGGGGGGTCGAAGTATTTT